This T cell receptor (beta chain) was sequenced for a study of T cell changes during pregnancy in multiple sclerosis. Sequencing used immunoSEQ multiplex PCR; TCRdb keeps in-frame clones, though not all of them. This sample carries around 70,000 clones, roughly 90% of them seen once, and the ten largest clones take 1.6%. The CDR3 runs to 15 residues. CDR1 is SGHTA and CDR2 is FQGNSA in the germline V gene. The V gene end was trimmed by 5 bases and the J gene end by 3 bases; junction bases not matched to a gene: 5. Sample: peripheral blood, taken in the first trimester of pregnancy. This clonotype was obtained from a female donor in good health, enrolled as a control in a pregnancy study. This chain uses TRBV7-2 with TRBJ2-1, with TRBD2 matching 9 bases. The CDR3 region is CASSRGRAIYNEQFF. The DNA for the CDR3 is TGTGCCAGCAGCCGCGGGAGGGCCATCTACAATGAGCAGTTCTTC.